These 27 T cell receptor beta chains share one sample of origin, sequenced in a study of human T cells and chemical hapten exposure. Total RNA was extracted from unfractionated whole blood. MiXCR, applied by TCRdb to the 5' RACE reads, yields one record per CDR3 protein. The table has under 150,000 distinct CDR3 sequences, around 20% seen once. The receptor set was obtained from a human donor in good health.

This clonotype was picked up a small number of times. The V call is TRBV5-5, the J call TRBJ2-1; 7 nucleotides line up with TRBD1. The ends lost 7 bases at V and 0 bases at J; junction bases unmatched: 7. Germline V gene sequence: CDR1 SGHKS, CDR2 YYEKEE (reference sequence). This CDR3 has 15 residues. The CDR3 DNA is TGTGCCAGCCGCGAGGGACAGAGCTCCTACAATGAGCAGTTCTTC. This codes for CASREGQSSYNEQFF.

This clonotype was counted only a few times. This chain joins TRBV7-9 and TRBJ2-7, with a possible D match to TRBD2 (7 bases). V shed 5 bases and J shed 6 bases, with 23 bases lying between them. This CDR3 spans 16 amino acids. From germline, CDR1 is SEHNR and CDR2 FQNEAQ (reference sequence). CDR3 in DNA: TGTGCCAGCAGCCCCGTTAGGGGGGGCAGTAGCCCCGAGCAGTACTTC. Its translation is CASSPVRGGSSPEQYF.

This chain connects TRBV23-1 to TRBJ2-7; TRBD1 matches at 9 bases. TRBV23-1 belongs to the ORF category, with a function that is uncertain. The V segment lost 9 bases and the J segment 1 base; nucleotides outside the gene matches: 7. The length of the CDR3 is 14 residues. The CDR3, as DNA: TGCGCCAGTAGCGACAGGGGGGTATCCTACGAGCAGTACTTC. Its translation is CASSDRGVSYEQYF.

The chain has TRBV28 and TRBJ1-3; no firm D call. The germline CDR1 and CDR2 sequences are MDHEN and SYDVKM. Trimming stripped 5 bases from V and 6 bases from J, with 11 bases between. The CDR3 totals 13 residues. CDR3 in DNA: TGTGCCAGCAGTCGCCCCGAATTAAACACCATATATTTT. Translated, it gives CASSRPELNTIYF.

The chain couples TRBV18 to TRBJ1-3; 8 bases map to TRBD1. The length of the CDR3 is 15 residues. Germline V CDR1 and CDR2: KGHSH, LQKENI. V trimming: 3 bases; J trimming: 4 bases; junction bases outside the gene matches: 5. The CDR3 DNA reads as TGTGCCAGCTCACCGACGAGACAGGGGGGAAACACCATATATTTT. It specifies CASSPTRQGGNTIYF.

This clonotype was recorded at least ten times. The chain employs TRBV4-1 and TRBJ1-2; 7 bases map to TRBD1. Germline trimming cut 5 bases from V and 3 bases from J; bases unmatched to any gene: 9. Germline V CDR1 and CDR2: MGHRA, YSYEKL. The CDR3 runs to 15 residues. This chain's CDR3 is CASSSYRDSDYGYTF. As DNA, the CDR3 is TGCGCCAGCAGCAGTTACCGGGACAGTGACTATGGCTACACCTTC.

This chain joins TRBV3-1 and TRBJ2-4; 9 nucleotides line up with TRBD2. Germline CDR1 is LGHDT and CDR2 is YNNKEL (reference sequence). This CDR3 region has 20 residues. V trimming: 0 bases; J trimming: 0 bases; junction bases outside the gene matches: 12. The CDR3 reads CASSQDRLRLAEKAKNIQYF. CDR3 nucleotide sequence: TGTGCCAGCAGCCAAGATAGGTTACGACTAGCGGAAAAAGCCAAAAACATTCAGTACTTC.

This chain links TRBV7-2 with TRBJ2-2; D is uncertain. Germline CDR1 is SGHTA and CDR2 is FQGNSA. The CDR3 has 12 residues. Trimming left V 1 base short and J 7 bases short, with 4 bases between. The CDR3 sequence: CASSLDLGELFF. CDR3 nucleotides: TGTGCCAGCAGCTTAGATCTCGGGGAGCTGTTTTTT. The complete variable domain, with remaining parts taken from reference TRBV7-2 and TRBJ2-2, reads GAGVSQSPSNKVTEKGKDVELRCDPISGHTALYWYRQSLGQGLEFLIYFQGNSAPDKSGLPSDRFSAERTGGSVSTLTIQRTQQEDSAVYLCASSLDLGELFFGEGSRLTVL.

This CDR3 is CSARGGGRGELFF. CDR3 DNA: TGCAGTGCTAGAGGAGGAGGAAGAGGGGAGCTGTTTTTT. The rearrangement joins TRBV20-1 to TRBJ2-2, with D maybe TRBD2 (5 bases). Trimming took 1 base from V and 8 from J, leaving 11 bases between them. Germline V gives CDR1 DFQATT, CDR2 SNEGSKA (reference sequence). This CDR3 comprises 13 residues.

Notes on this clonotype: Compared with germline, one end of the junction differs, possibly owing to a read error. The rearrangement joins TRBV29-1 to TRBJ2-1; weak D call: TRBD1 (5 bases). From germline, CDR1 is SQVTM and CDR2 ANQGSEA. The CDR3 consists of 14 residues. CDR3 in amino acids: CSVEDSSSYNEQFF. The DNA for the CDR3 is TGCAGCGTCGAAGACAGCTCCTCCTACAATGAGCAGTTCTTC.

The chain couples TRBV27 to TRBJ2-7; D ambiguous. The V gene lost 4 bases and the J gene lost 2 bases, with 9 bases spanning the gap. CDR3 length: 13 residues. Germline V gene lookup returns CDR1 MNHEY and CDR2 SMNVEV (reference sequence). The CDR3 region is CASSSPPAYEQYF. In DNA, the CDR3 is TGTGCCAGCAGTTCCCCCCCCGCCTACGAGCAGTACTTC.

In its sample, this clonotype was seen a few times. The chain carries TRBV28 and TRBJ2-7; D possibly corresponds to TRBD1 (6 bases). CDR1 and CDR2 from the germline V gene are MDHEN and SYDVKM. The CDR3 contains 15 residues. The V end lost 5 bases, the J end lost 4 bases, and 18 bases lay between the germline ends. CDR3 nucleotides: TGTGCCAGCAGTCTCCACCAAGCAACAGGGTACGAGCAGTACTTC. It encodes CASSLHQATGYEQYF.

CDR3 DNA sequence: TGCAGCGTTCCCAGGGGCATGATGATGAACACTGAAGCTTTCTTT. Amino acids: CSVPRGMMMNTEAFF. The chain combines TRBV29-1 with TRBJ1-1, with D maybe TRBD1 (6 bases). This CDR3 is built from 15 residues. Germline V CDR1 and CDR2: SQVTM, ANQGSEA. Between the trimmed V and J ends, which lost 5 bases and 0 bases, there was a span of 16 bases.

The rearrangement links TRBV19 to TRBJ2-2; D call uncertain. Germline V gene data show CDR1 as LNHDA and CDR2 as SQIVND (reference sequence). V was clipped by 3 bases and J by 6 bases, with 14 bases between them. The CDR3 is 15 amino acids. CDR3 amino acids: CASSIVREGAGELFF. In DNA, the CDR3 is TGTGCCAGTAGTATTGTTAGGGAAGGCGCCGGGGAGCTGTTTTTT. Full variable domain (rest looked up from reference TRBV19 and TRBJ2-2): DGGITQSPKYLFRKEGQNVTLSCEQNLNHDAMYWYRQDPGQGLRLIYYSQIVNDFQKGDIAEGYSVSREKKESFPLTVTSAQKNPTAFYLCASSIVREGAGELFFGEGSRLTVL.

This clonotype was found a few times. This rearrangement joins TRBV6-1 to TRBJ1-5; no firm D call. This CDR3 contains 17 residues. Deletions cut 1 base from V and 0 bases from J, with 13 bases between. Germline-derived CDR1 and CDR2 are MNHNS and SASEGT. The CDR3 here is CASSEGRGVSSNQPQHF. Here the CDR3 DNA reads TGTGCCAGCAGTGAAGGTCGCGGGGTCTCTAGCAATCAGCCCCAGCATTTT.

V gene TRBV29-1 combines with J gene TRBJ1-1; possibly TRBD1 for D (5 bases). V dropped 2 bases and J dropped 2 bases, with 15 bases sitting between them. Germline V gene sequence: CDR1 SQVTM, CDR2 ANQGSEA. This CDR3 is built from 15 residues. DNA for the CDR3: TGCAGCGTTGAATGGGCAGGAGGGGCAAACACTGAAGCTTTCTTT. Its translation is CSVEWAGGANTEAFF.

The chain has TRBV20-1 and TRBJ1-5; no clear D gene. Germline CDR1 is DFQATT and CDR2 is SNEGSKA (reference sequence). The germline V and J ends were trimmed by 4 bases and 7 bases, with 2 bases remaining between them. This CDR3 has 9 amino acids. The CDR3, as DNA: TGCAGTGCTAACCAGCCCCAGCATTTT. This translates into CSANQPQHF.

The chain carries TRBV9 and TRBJ2-5, with 8 positions matching TRBD2. CDR1 and CDR2 (germline): SGDLS, YYNGEE. The V and J ends lost 0 bases and 3 bases, in that order; junction bases with no gene match: 1. The CDR3 consists of 14 residues. CDR3 in DNA: TGTGCCAGCAGCGTAGGTAGCGGGAAAGAGACCCAGTACTTC. This codes for CASSVGSGKETQYF.

V gene TRBV12-3 or TRBV12-4 combines with J gene TRBJ2-5; 7 nucleotides match TRBD2. This CDR3 contains 14 residues. V shed 4 bases and J 1 base; nucleotides not matched to a gene: 3. CDR3 in amino acids: CASSWGGPQETQYF. CDR3 coding DNA: TGTGCCAGCAGTTGGGGGGGTCCCCAAGAGACCCAGTACTTC.

This chain uses TRBV4-1 with TRBJ1-6, with 7 bases fitting TRBD1. This CDR3 region has 17 residues. Unmatched junction bases numbered 8, after V lost 0 bases and J lost 6 bases. The germline CDR1 and CDR2 sequences are MGHRA and YSYEKL. CDR3 residues: CASSQEPTGAGNSPLHF. For the CDR3, the DNA is TGCGCCAGCAGCCAAGAGCCTACAGGGGCAGGTAATTCACCCCTCCACTTT.

The chain carries TRBV6-5 and TRBJ1-2; 7 bases are a match to TRBD1. This CDR3 is built from 14 residues. Germline V CDR1 and CDR2: MNHEY, SVGAGI. With 6 bases clipped from V and 6 bases from J, the junction kept 10 bases outside the gene matches. The CDR3 protein is CASSRGTAENGYTF. DNA for the CDR3: TGTGCCAGCAGCCGAGGGACAGCTGAGAATGGCTACACCTTC.

The chain carries TRBV7-9 and TRBJ2-7; perhaps TRBD2 as D (5 bases). The CDR3 is 15 residues long. Trimming took 3 bases from V and 2 from J, leaving 14 bases between them. Germline V CDR1 and CDR2: SEHNR, FQNEAQ (reference sequence). CDR3 protein: CASSFEGPSTYEQYF. CDR3 in DNA: TGTGCCAGCAGCTTCGAGGGTCCCTCAACCTACGAGCAGTACTTC.

This clonotype was observed a few times. The chain combines TRBV30 with TRBJ2-7, with D possibly called TRBD1 or TRBD2 (5 bases each). Germline V gives CDR1 GTSNPN, CDR2 SVGIG (reference sequence). Trimming left V 4 bases short and J 1 base short, with 14 bases between. This CDR3 is built from 14 residues. The CDR3 loop is CAWTGTSLSYEQYF. In DNA form, the CDR3 reads TGTGCCTGGACCGGGACGTCACTTTCCTACGAGCAGTACTTC.

This clonotype was picked up a small number of times. The chain is built from TRBV4-1 and TRBJ2-6, with TRBD1 matching 11 bases. Trimming took 1 base from V and 4 from J; bases not matched to a gene: 9. Per germline, CDR1 MGHRA and CDR2 YSYEKL. The CDR3 length is 19 residues. Written as DNA, the CDR3 is TGCGCCAGCAGCCAAGTAATTATCGGACAGGGGGCAGGGGCCAACGTCCTGACTTTC. Encoded protein: CASSQVIIGQGAGANVLTF.

This clonotype appeared many times. The chain joins TRBV7-2 to TRBJ2-1; 10 bases agree with TRBD2. The CDR3 has 16 residues. V trimming: 1 base; J trimming: 2 bases; junction bases outside the gene matches: 2. Germline-derived CDR1 and CDR2 are SGHTA and FQGNSA. DNA for the CDR3: TGTGCCAGCAGCTTAGTTGGGACTAGCGCCTACAATGAGCAGTTCTTC. Translation gives CASSLVGTSAYNEQFF.

Comment on this clonotype: No conserved phenylalanine or tryptophan is present at the end of the CDR3, so a read error is the likely explanation. The V and J genes are TRBV5-4 and TRBJ1-1; D ambiguous. This CDR3 is 12 amino acids long. Deletions cut 0 bases from V and 4 bases from J, with 4 bases between. CDR1 SGHNT and CDR2 YYREEE come from the germline V gene (reference sequence). The CDR3 spells CASSLVGTEAFV. The CDR3 nucleotides read TGTGCCAGCAGCTTGGTTGGCACTGAAGCTTTCGTT.

The CDR3 nucleotides are TGTGCCAGCAGCCCTTCTTCCGGGCCCCACCTGCCTGAAGCTTTCTTT. Translated, it gives CASSPSSGPHLPEAFF. This chain uses TRBV28 with TRBJ1-1; D gene ambiguous. The germline V and J ends were trimmed by 6 bases and 6 bases, with 23 bases remaining between them. Germline lookup yields CDR1 MDHEN and CDR2 SYDVKM. This CDR3 contains 16 residues.